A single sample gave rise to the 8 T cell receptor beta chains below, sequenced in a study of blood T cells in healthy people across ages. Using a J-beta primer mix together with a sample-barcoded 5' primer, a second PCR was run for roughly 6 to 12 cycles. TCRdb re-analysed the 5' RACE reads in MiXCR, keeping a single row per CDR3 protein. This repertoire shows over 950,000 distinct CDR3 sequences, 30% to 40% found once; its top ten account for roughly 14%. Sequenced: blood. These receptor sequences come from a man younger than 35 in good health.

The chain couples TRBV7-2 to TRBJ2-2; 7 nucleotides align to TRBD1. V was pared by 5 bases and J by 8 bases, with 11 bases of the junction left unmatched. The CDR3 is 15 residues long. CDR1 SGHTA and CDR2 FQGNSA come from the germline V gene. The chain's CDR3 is CASSPGQRASGELFF. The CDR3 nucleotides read TGTGCCAGCAGCCCGGGACAGAGAGCATCAGGGGAGCTGTTTTTT.

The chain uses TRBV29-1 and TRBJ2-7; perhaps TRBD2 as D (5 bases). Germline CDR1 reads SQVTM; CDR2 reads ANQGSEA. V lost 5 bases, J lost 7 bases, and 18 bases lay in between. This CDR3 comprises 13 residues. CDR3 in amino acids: CSVMPAAGDEQYF. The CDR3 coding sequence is TGCAGCGTTATGCCAGCGGCCGGCGATGAGCAGTACTTC.

The CDR3 loop reads CASSGGGQDTQYF. CDR3 nucleotide sequence: TGTGCCAGCAGCGGGGGAGGCCAAGATACGCAGTATTTT. The rearrangement uses TRBV7-9 and TRBJ2-3; D possibly corresponds to TRBD2 (6 bases). V shed 5 bases and J shed 5 bases, with 11 bases lying between them. Germline-derived CDR1 and CDR2 are SEHNR and FQNEAQ (reference sequence). The CDR3 is 13 residues long.

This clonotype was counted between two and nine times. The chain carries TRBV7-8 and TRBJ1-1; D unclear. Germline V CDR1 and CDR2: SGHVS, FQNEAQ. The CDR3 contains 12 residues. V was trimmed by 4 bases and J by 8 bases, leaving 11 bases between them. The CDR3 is CASSSGRLEAFF. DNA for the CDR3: TGTGCCAGCAGCTCTGGCAGGCTAGAAGCTTTCTTT.

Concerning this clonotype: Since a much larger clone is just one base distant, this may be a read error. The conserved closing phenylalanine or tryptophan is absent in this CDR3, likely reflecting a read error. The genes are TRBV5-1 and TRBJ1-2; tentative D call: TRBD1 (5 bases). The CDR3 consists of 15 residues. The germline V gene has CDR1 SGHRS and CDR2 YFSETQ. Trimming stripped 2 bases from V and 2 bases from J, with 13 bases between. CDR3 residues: CASSLGAERNYGYTS. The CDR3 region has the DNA TGCGCCAGCAGCTTAGGGGCCGAAAGGAACTATGGCTACACCTCC.

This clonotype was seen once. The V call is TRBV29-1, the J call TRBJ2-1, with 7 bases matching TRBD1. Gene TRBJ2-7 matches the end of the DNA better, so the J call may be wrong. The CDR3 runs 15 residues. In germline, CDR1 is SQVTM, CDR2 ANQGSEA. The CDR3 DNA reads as TGCAGCGTTGAAGCCCGACAGGGCTCCTACAATGAGCAGTACTTC. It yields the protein CSVEARQGSYNEQYF.

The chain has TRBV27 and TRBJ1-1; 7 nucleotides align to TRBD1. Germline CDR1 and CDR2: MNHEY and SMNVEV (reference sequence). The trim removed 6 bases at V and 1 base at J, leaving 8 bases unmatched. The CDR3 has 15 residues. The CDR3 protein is CASSPQGGWNTEAFF. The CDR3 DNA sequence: TGTGCCAGCAGCCCCCAGGGGGGATGGAACACTGAAGCTTTCTTT.

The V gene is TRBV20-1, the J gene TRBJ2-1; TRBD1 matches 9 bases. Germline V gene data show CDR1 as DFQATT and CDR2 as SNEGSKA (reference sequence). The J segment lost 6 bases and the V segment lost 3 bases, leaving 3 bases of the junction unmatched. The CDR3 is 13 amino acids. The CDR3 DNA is TGCAGTGCTAGTAAGGACAGGGGCAATGAGCAGTTCTTC. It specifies CSASKDRGNEQFF.